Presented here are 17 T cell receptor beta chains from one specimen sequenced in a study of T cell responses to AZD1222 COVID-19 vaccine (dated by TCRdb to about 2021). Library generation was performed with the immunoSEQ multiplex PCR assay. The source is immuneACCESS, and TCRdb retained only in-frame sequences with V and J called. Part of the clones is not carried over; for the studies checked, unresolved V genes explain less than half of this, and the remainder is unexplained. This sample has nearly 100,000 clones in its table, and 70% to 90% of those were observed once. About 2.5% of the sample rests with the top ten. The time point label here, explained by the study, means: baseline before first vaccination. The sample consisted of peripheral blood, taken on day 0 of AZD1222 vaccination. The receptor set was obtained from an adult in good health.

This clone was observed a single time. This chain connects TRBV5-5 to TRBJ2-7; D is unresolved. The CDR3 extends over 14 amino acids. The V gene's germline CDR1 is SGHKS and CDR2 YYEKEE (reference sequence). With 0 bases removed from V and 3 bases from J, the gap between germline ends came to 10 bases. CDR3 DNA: TGTGCCAGCAGCTTGGAGTCGCAATTCTACGAGCAGTACTTC. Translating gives CASSLESQFYEQYF. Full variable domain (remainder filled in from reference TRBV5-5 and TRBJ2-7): DAGVTQSPTHLIKTRGQQVTLRCSPISGHKSVSWYQQVLGQGPQFIFQYYEKEERGRGNFPDRFSARQFPNYSSELNVNALLLGDSALYLCASSLESQFYEQYFGPGTRLTVT.

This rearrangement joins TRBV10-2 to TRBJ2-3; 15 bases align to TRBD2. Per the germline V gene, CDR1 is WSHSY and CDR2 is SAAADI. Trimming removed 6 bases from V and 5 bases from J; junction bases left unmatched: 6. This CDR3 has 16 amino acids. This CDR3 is CASRGTSGGRVDTQYF. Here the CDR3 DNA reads TGCGCCAGCAGAGGGACTAGCGGGGGGCGAGTAGATACGCAGTATTTT.

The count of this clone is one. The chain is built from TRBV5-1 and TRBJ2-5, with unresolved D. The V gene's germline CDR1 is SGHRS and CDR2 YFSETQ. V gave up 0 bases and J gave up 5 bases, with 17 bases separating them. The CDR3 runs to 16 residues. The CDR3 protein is CASSLAPPSLRETQYF. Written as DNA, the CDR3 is TGCGCCAGCAGCTTGGCTCCCCCTTCTCTGAGGGAGACCCAGTACTTC. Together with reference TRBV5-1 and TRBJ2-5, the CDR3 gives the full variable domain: KAGVTQTPRYLIKTRGQQVTLSCSPISGHRSVSWYQQTPGQGLQFLFEYFSETQRNKGNFPGRFSGRQFSNSRSEMNVSTLELGDSALYLCASSLAPPSLRETQYFGPGTRLLVL.

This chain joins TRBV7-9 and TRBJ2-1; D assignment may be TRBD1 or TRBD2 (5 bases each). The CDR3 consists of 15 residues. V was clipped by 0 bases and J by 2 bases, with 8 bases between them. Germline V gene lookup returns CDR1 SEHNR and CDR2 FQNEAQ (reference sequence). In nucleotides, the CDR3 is TGTGCCAGCAGCTTAGCGGGGACCACCTACAATGAGCAGTTCTTC. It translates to CASSLAGTTYNEQFF. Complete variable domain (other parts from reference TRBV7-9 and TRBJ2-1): DTGVSQNPRHKITKRGQNVTFRCDPISEHNRLYWYRQTLGQGPEFLTYFQNEAQLEKSRLLSDRFSAERPKGSFSTLEIQRTEQGDSAMYLCASSLAGTTYNEQFFGPGTRLTVL.

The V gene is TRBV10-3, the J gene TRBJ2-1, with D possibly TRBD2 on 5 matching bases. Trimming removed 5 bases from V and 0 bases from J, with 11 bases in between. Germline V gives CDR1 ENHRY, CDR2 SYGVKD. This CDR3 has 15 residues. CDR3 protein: CAISRTLSSYNEQFF. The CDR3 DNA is TGTGCCATCAGTAGGACTCTGAGCTCCTACAATGAGCAGTTCTTC.

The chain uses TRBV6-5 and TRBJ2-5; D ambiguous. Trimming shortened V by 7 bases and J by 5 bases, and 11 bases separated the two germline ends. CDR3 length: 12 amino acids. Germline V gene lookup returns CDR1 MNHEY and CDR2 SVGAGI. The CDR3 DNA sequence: TGTGCCAGCAAGTCGGGTGGCGAGACCCAGTACTTC. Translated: CASKSGGETQYF.

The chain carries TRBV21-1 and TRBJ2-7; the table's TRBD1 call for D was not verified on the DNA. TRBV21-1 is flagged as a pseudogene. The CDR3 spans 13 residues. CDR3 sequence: CASSKGTGYEQYF. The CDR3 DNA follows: TGTGCCAGCAGCAAAGGCACAGGCTACGAGCAGTACTTC.

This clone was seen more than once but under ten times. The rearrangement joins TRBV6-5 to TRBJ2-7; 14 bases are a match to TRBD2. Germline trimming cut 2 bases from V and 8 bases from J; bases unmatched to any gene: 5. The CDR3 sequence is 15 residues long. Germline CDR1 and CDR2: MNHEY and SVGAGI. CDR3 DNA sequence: TGTGCCAGCAGTTACACGGGACTAGCGGGGGTACAGCAGTACTTC. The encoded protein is CASSYTGLAGVQQYF.

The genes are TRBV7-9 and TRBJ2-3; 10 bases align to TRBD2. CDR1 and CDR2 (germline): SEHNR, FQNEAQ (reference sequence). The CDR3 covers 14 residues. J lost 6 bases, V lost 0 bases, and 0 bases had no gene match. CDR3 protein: CASSLAGLADTQYF. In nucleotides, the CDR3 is TGTGCCAGCAGCTTAGCGGGACTAGCGGATACGCAGTATTTT.

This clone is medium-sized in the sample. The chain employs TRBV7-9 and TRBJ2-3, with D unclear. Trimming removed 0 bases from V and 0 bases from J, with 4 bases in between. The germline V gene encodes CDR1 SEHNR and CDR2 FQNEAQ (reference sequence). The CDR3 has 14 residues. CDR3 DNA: TGTGCCAGCAGCTTAGCGGTTAGCACAGATACGCAGTATTTT. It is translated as CASSLAVSTDTQYF.

CDR3 DNA sequence: TGTGCCAGCAGTTACTCGAGGTTCGGGCGCTATGGCTACACCTTC. Residues: CASSYSRFGRYGYTF. J is TRBJ1-2 and V is TRBV6-2 or TRBV6-3; no definite D call. The CDR3 contains 15 residues. V dropped 0 bases and J dropped 4 bases, with 12 bases sitting between them. Per germline, CDR1 MNHEY and CDR2 SVGEGT.

The CDR3: CASSLGRAYGYTF. In nucleotides, the CDR3 is TGTGCCAGCAGCTTGGGCAGGGCGTATGGCTACACCTTC. V usage is TRBV13 and J usage is TRBJ1-2, with D perhaps matching TRBD1 (5 bases). Germline lookup yields CDR1 PRHDT and CDR2 FYEKMQ (reference sequence). With 3 bases removed from V and 5 bases from J, the gap between germline ends came to 10 bases. The CDR3 extends over 13 amino acids.

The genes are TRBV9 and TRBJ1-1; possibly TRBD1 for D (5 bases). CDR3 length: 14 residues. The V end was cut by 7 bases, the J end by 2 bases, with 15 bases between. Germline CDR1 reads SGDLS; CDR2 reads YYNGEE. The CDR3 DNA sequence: TGTGCCAGCGGGCGGGACGGGGCTAACACTGAAGCTTTCTTT. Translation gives CASGRDGANTEAFF.

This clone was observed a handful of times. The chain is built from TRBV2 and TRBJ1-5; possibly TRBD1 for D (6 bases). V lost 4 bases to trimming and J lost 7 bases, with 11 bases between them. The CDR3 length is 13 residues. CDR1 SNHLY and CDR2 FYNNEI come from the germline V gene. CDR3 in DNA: TGTGCCAGCAGTGGGACAGACAAGCAGCCCCAGCATTTT. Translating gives CASSGTDKQPQHF.

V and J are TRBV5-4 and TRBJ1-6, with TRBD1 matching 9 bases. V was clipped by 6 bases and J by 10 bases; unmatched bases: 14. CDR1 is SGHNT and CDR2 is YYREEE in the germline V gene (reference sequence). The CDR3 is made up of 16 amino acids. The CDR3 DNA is TGTGCCAGCACCTTCAGACCCGGACAGGGGTTATCACCCCTCCACTTT. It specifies CASTFRPGQGLSPLHF. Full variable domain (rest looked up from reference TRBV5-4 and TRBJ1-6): ETGVTQSPTHLIKTRGQQVTLRCSSQSGHNTVSWYQQALGQGPQFIFQYYREEENGRGNFPPRFSGLQFPNYSSELNVNALELDDSALYLCASTFRPGQGLSPLHFGNGTRLTVT.

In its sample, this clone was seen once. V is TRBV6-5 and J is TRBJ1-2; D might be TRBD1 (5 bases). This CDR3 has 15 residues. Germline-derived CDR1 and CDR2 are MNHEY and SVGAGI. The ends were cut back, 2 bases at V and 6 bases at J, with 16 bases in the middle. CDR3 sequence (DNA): TGTGCCAGCAGTTACCAGCAGGGACGGGTGAATGGCTACACCTTC. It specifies CASSYQQGRVNGYTF.

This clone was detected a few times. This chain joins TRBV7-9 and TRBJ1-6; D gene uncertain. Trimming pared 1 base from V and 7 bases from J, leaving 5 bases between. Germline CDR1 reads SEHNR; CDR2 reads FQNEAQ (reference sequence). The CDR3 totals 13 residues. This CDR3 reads CASSLGQNSPLHF. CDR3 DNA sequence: TGTGCCAGCAGCTTAGGGCAGAATTCACCCCTCCACTTT.